This T cell receptor beta chain was observed in a study of blood T cell repertoires in COVID-19. As handled by the study authors: Researchers report that nucleated cell counts were estimated from reference gene primer amplification. This table comes from immunoSEQ multiplex PCR, and its TCRdb copy is limited to in-frame clones, with some not included. D and trimming come from the DNA, and the V and J calls and clone size come from that table. The sample has approximately 180,000 clones; 70% to 85% are singletons. Trimming removed 0 bases at V and 2 bases at J, with 17 bases between. This CDR3 is 17 amino acids long. Germline CDR1 and CDR2: LNHNV and YYDKDF (reference sequence).

This sequence joins TRBV15 and TRBJ2-7; D might be TRBD1 (6 bases). This TCR derives from a woman older than 75 with acute or convalescent COVID-19. Sequences were obtained from peripheral blood. Written as DNA, the CDR3 is TGTGCCACCAGCAGAGATATGGGGGCAGGGGCCCCCTACGAGCAGTACTTC. The encoded protein is CATSRDMGAGAPYEQYF.